The 15 T cell receptor beta chains below all came from one sample that was sequenced in a study of CD8+ T cells in alopecia areata. Extraction and reverse transcription of RNA yielded cDNA as the sequencing template. The repertoire was sequenced with immunoSEQ multiplex PCR; TCRdb's copy has only in-frame clones and lacks some. The sample carries around 120,000 clones, 35% to 40% recorded once. The sample was CD4+ T cells sorted from blood. These receptors originate from a human donor with alopecia areata.

This rearrangement joins TRBV7-9 to TRBJ2-7; 7 bases agree with TRBD2. J gave up 2 bases and V 3 bases, and 4 bases lay outside the gene matches. Germline V lookup: CDR1 SEHNR, CDR2 FQNEAQ (reference sequence). The length of the CDR3 is 14 residues. In DNA form, the CDR3 reads TGTGCCAGCAGCTTGATAGCGGGTGCCTACGAGCAGTACTTC. This encodes CASSLIAGAYEQYF.

A few counts support this clone. This chain joins TRBV5-6 and TRBJ2-1, with 12 nucleotides matching TRBD2. The V gene's germline CDR1 is SGHDT and CDR2 YYEEEE. Trimming took 5 bases from V and 0 from J; bases not matched to a gene: 6. The CDR3 is 17 amino acids. This CDR3 is CASRKLAGGASYNEQFF. As DNA, the CDR3 is TGTGCCAGCAGGAAGCTAGCGGGAGGGGCCTCCTACAATGAGCAGTTCTTC.

The chain couples TRBV27 to TRBJ2-6, with a weak D call TRBD1 (5 bases). CDR1 and CDR2 from the germline V gene are MNHEY and SMNVEV (reference sequence). CDR3 length equals 17 residues. Trimming removed 6 bases from V and 0 bases from J, with 15 bases in between. The CDR3 DNA follows: TGTGCCAGCAGCGCCTTACTCGACAGCTCTGGGGCCAACGTCCTGACTTTC. This translates into CASSALLDSSGANVLTF.

Points on this clone: A read error may account for a junction end that differs from germline. This rearrangement joins TRBV20-1 to TRBJ2-1, with 8 bases fitting TRBD2. CDR3 length equals 11 residues. The germline CDR1 and CDR2 sequences are DFQATT and SNEGSKA (reference sequence). The CDR3 coding sequence is TGTTCGGGCGGGGGGCCCGCGGAGCAGTTCTTC. Protein sequence: CSGGGPAEQFF.

This clone appeared many times. The gene calls are TRBV19 and TRBJ2-1; TRBD2 agrees at 9 bases. There are 17 residues in the CDR3. The trim removed 5 bases at V and 7 bases at J, leaving 15 bases unmatched. Germline V CDR1 and CDR2: LNHDA, SQIVND (reference sequence). For the CDR3, the DNA is TGTGCCAGTAGTGCCCAACCGGGACTAGCAATGGGAAATGAGCAGTTCTTC. Its translation: CASSAQPGLAMGNEQFF.

This clone is a singleton in its sample. V is TRBV27 and J is TRBJ2-3; possibly TRBD2 for D (5 bases). The CDR3 is 11 residues long. The germline V and J ends were trimmed by 10 bases and 4 bases, with 9 bases remaining between them. Germline loops: CDR1 MNHEY, CDR2 SMNVEV (reference sequence). CDR3 residues: CAIKGADTQYF. CDR3 nucleotide sequence: TGTGCCATCAAGGGAGCAGATACGCAGTATTTT.

This clone was seen more than once but under ten times. The gene calls are TRBV5-1 and TRBJ1-1; TRBD1 matches at 8 bases. The CDR3 is 14 residues long. Germline CDR1 SGHRS, CDR2 YFSETQ. V gave up 2 bases and J gave up 5 bases; unmatched junction bases: 5. CDR3: CASSFVTGGTEAFF. The CDR3 nucleotides are TGCGCCAGCAGCTTCGTCACAGGGGGAACTGAAGCTTTCTTT.

CDR3 amino acids: CSVQHGSGNTIYF. In DNA, the CDR3 is TGCAGCGTCCAACACGGAAGTGGAAACACCATATATTTT. V is TRBV29-1 and J is TRBJ1-3; no firm D call. The ends were cut back, 6 bases at V and 3 bases at J, with 12 bases in the middle. Germline V gene lookup returns CDR1 SQVTM and CDR2 ANQGSEA. The CDR3 length is 13 residues.

This clone was counted only a few times. The gene calls are TRBV29-1 and TRBJ1-1; TRBD1 matches at 8 bases. The germline CDR1 and CDR2 sequences are SQVTM and ANQGSEA. This CDR3 contains 16 residues. V was clipped by 8 bases and J by 3 bases; unmatched bases: 17. The CDR3 protein is CSTSQGARNSHTEAFF. CDR3 DNA: TGCAGCACCAGCCAGGGGGCCCGAAACAGTCACACTGAAGCTTTCTTT.

J is TRBJ2-3 and V is TRBV7-2; TRBD1 might be the D (6 bases). Trimming took off 3 bases at V and 3 bases at J, with 7 bases between the two ends. CDR1 is SGHTA and CDR2 is FQGNSA in the germline V gene. This CDR3 spans 13 amino acids. In DNA, the CDR3 is TGTGCCAGCAGCTTCACAGGGACAGATACGCAGTATTTT. It codes for CASSFTGTDTQYF.

This clone was seen a handful of times. The chain employs TRBV9 and TRBJ2-7; D perhaps matches TRBD2 (6 bases). The germline V gene has CDR1 SGDLS and CDR2 YYNGEE. The V and J ends lost 3 bases and 3 bases respectively, with 10 bases between them. This CDR3 comprises 13 residues. CDR3 DNA sequence: TGTGCCAGCAGCGGCGGGACTGACTACGAGCAGTACTTC. It translates to CASSGGTDYEQYF.

The chain combines TRBV30 with TRBJ2-4; no definite D call. This CDR3 comprises 16 residues. With 2 bases removed from V and 2 bases from J, the gap between germline ends came to 16 bases. The V gene's germline CDR1 is GTSNPN and CDR2 SVGIG (reference sequence). The CDR3 nucleotides read TGTGCCTGGAGTAGCAAGGCCTCCCTGACCAAAAACATTCAGTACTTC. Amino acids: CAWSSKASLTKNIQYF.

This chain joins TRBV4-1 and TRBJ1-2, with a possible D match to TRBD1 (6 bases). V gave up 2 bases and J gave up 5 bases, with 12 bases separating them. Germline V gives CDR1 MGHRA, CDR2 YSYEKL. CDR3 size: 14 residues. CDR3 nucleotides: TGCGCCAGCAGCCAACCTAGCGACAGGTATGGCTACACCTTC. Protein sequence: CASSQPSDRYGYTF.

The V gene is TRBV4-2, the J gene TRBJ2-1; 10 bases agree with TRBD2. Germline CDR1 reads LGHNA; CDR2 reads YNFKEQ. Trimming took 0 bases from V and 4 from J; bases not matched to a gene: 3. The CDR3 contains 16 residues. CDR3 nucleotides: TGTGCCAGCAGCCAAGAGACAGCGGGGGGGTACAATGAGCAGTTCTTC. This gives the protein CASSQETAGGYNEQFF.

The V call is TRBV5-1, the J call TRBJ2-2; D is possibly TRBD2 (6 bases). The germline V gene has CDR1 SGHRS and CDR2 YFSETQ. The CDR3 sequence is 15 residues long. V gave up 3 bases and J gave up 4 bases, with 13 bases separating them. The CDR3 is CASSSGTGPTGELFF. The CDR3 coding sequence is TGCGCCAGCAGCTCGGGGACTGGACCCACCGGGGAGCTGTTTTTT. The complete variable domain, with remaining parts taken from reference TRBV5-1 and TRBJ2-2, reads KAGVTQTPRYLIKTRGQQVTLSCSPISGHRSVSWYQQTPGQGLQFLFEYFSETQRNKGNFPGRFSGRQFSNSRSEMNVSTLELGDSALYLCASSSGTGPTGELFFGEGSRLTVL.